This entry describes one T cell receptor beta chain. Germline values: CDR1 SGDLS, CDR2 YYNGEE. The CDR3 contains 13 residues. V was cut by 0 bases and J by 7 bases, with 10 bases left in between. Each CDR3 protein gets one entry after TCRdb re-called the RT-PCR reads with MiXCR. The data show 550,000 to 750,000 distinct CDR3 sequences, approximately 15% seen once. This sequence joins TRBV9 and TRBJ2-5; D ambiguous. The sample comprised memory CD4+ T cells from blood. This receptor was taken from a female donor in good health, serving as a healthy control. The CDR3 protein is CASSVGTDGTQYF. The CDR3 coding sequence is TGTGCCAGCAGCGTAGGGACGGACGGGACCCAGTACTTC.